The T cell receptor (beta chain) described here comes from a study of identical twins. Study-wide results and caveats: Zero-insertion analyses might be partly confounded by invariant T cells like MAIT and iNKT. Models underestimated TCR alpha sharing (out-of-frame) in monozygotic twins. Where beta out-of-frame sequences were concerned, excess twin sharing was weaker.

TCRdb recomputed calls from the 5' RACE reads with MiXCR, one row per CDR3 protein. This sample has around 100,000 distinct CDR3 sequences, with 5.9% found just once. The CDR3 consists of 18 residues. Trimming removed 5 bases from V and 10 bases from J, with 33 bases in between. Per germline, CDR1 DFQATT and CDR2 SNEGSKA (reference sequence). Every donor was a healthy Caucasian. At least ten counts were recorded for this clonotype. Its antigen is currently unknown. The rearrangement uses TRBV20-1 and TRBJ2-1; D is possibly TRBD1 (7 bases). The receptor comes from a woman aged 45 to 65 in good health. Sample: memory T cells sorted from blood. This CDR3 is CSAPNRQGEGGLAIEQFF. The DNA of the CDR3 is TGCAGTGCTCCCAATCGACAGGGTGAAGGTGGTCTAGCGATAGAGCAGTTCTTC.